These T cell receptor beta chains were read from a single sample in a study of shared T cell receptors in the human thymus. The protocol was immunoSEQ multiplex PCR, while the TCRdb copy is restricted to in-frame clones and leaves out a portion. There are more than 550,000 clones in the sample; about 90% occur only once, and 0.0094% lies in the top ten. These data are also associated with another study on human thymus T cells.

Sequenced material: thymocytes. These receptors came from a boy in the first two years of life with a congenital heart defect. Each CDR3 is given with its conserved first and last residue. Fields, in order: J gene, D gene, V gene, clone size, CDR3 DNA, CDR3 protein. The D gene is left open where the match is weak. Clone size, where shown, is once, few, many, or a class for clones that have expanded.

TRBJ1-2 | - | TRBV7-9 | - | TGTGCCAGCAGCTTTCCACTGCGAGCTAACTATGGCTACACCTTC | CASSFPLRANYGYTF
TRBJ2-1 | TRBD2 | TRBV14 | - | TGTGCCAGCAGCCAAGGCGTCCTAGCGGGAGTCATCTCCTACAATGAGCAGTTCTTC | CASSQGVLAGVISYNEQFF
TRBJ1-1 | - | TRBV11-3 | once | TGTGCCAGCAGCTCCCAGGAGGAGTCTGAAGCTTTCTTT | CASSSQEESEAFF
TRBJ2-1 | - | TRBV19 | few | TGTGCCAGTAGTATAGGAAGCGGCCTATACAATGAGCAGTTCTTC | CASSIGSGLYNEQFF
TRBJ2-5 | - | TRBV29-1 | - | TGCAGCGTTGAAGAGCTGAGAGAGACCCAGTACTTC | CSVEELRETQYF
TRBJ1-1 | TRBD1 | TRBV4-2 | - | TGTGCCAGCAGCCAAAAGCGGCAGGGGGCGGTAGCTTTCTTT | CASSQKRQGAVAFF
TRBJ2-7 | TRBD1 | TRBV6-1 | - | TGTGCCAGCAGTGGGCGGGGACAGGGTCCCCCCTACGAGCAGTACTTC | CASSGRGQGPPYEQYF
TRBJ2-6 | - | TRBV12-5 | few | TGTGCTAGTGGTTTGGTACAGGGAAAGGGAGCCTCTGGGGCCAACGTCCTGACTTTC | CASGLVQGKGASGANVLTF
TRBJ2-7 | TRBD1 | TRBV5-6 | - | TGTGCCAGCAGCTCCGGACAGGGCCATGACTACGAGCAGTACTTC | CASSSGQGHDYEQYF
TRBJ2-5 | TRBD1 | TRBV9 | once | TGTGCCAGCAGCGTAGATCACAGGGGTCGCCAAGAGACCCAGTACTTC | CASSVDHRGRQETQYF
TRBJ2-1 | TRBD2 | TRBV4-2 | - | TGTGCCAGCAGCCAAGCGTCGGGGGGGCAGGACAATGAGCAGTTCTTC | CASSQASGGQDNEQFF
TRBJ2-1 | TRBD1 | TRBV9 | - | TGTGCCAGCAGCGTCCGGACAGGCTCCTACAATGAGCAGTTCTTC | CASSVRTGSYNEQFF
TRBJ1-5 | - | TRBV29-1 | few | TGCAGCAGATGGCAGTACAATCAGCCCCAGCATTTT | CSRWQYNQPQHF
TRBJ1-3 | - | TRBV15 | - | TGTGCCACCAGCAGAGCTGGCGGGACGACTGGAAACACCATATATTTT | CATSRAGGTTGNTIYF
TRBJ1-5 | - | TRBV6-6 | - | TGTGCCAGCAGTCGAGGACAGATAAATCAGCCCCAGCATTTT | CASSRGQINQPQHF
TRBJ2-1 | TRBD2 | TRBV30 | - | TGTGCCTGGAGTGTCTCGTTTTCGCGGGGGGGTTTCTACAATGAGCAGTTCTTC | CAWSVSFSRGGFYNEQFF
TRBJ1-2 | - | TRBV4-1 | - | TGCGCCAGCAGCCAAGACGTACAGGGTTTCCCAACCTATGGCTACACCTTC | CASSQDVQGFPTYGYTF
TRBJ2-7 | - | TRBV7-9 | - | TGTGCCAGCAGCTTAGTCTTGGAAGTAGTGGAGGAGCAGTACTTC | CASSLVLEVVEEQYF
TRBJ2-7 | TRBD2 | TRBV10-3 | once | TGTGCCATCAGTGAGCGATTAGCGGGAACTGAGCAGTACTTC | CAISERLAGTEQYF